The source of this T cell receptor (beta chain) is a study of cytomegalovirus exposure and HLA in healthy donors. Overall study: As released early, the data held approximately 80 million unique TCRs from HLA-typed donors. The study's findings and limits: Several of the most significant clusters appeared linked to common viral pathogens, based on a later analysis.

Note on this clone: Its antigen is unknown.

Use of 60 Vbeta and 13 Jbeta primers characterized the PCR. The table came from immunoSEQ multiplex PCR; TCRdb's copy has only in-frame clones and leaves some out. The table lists about 160,000 clones, approximately 86% of them singletons. Losses at the gene ends were 5 bases for V and 9 bases for J; bases not matched to a gene: 3. This CDR3 comprises 12 residues. The germline V gene encodes CDR1 SGHNT and CDR2 YENEEA. The chain employs TRBV11-3 and TRBJ2-1; 8 bases are shared with TRBD1. Sequenced material: PBMCs. The TCR comes from a woman aged 18-29 years in good health and CMV-seronegative. The CDR3, as DNA: TGTGCCAGCAGCACCAGGGGGCGTGAGCAGTTCTTC. The encoded protein is CASSTRGREQFF.